This is a list of T cell receptor beta chains from one sample in a study of cytomegalovirus exposure and HLA in healthy donors. The data were produced by immunoSEQ multiplex PCR, yet TCRdb's version contains in-frame clones alone and is incomplete. Its table lists approximately 150,000 clones. Sequencing was carried out using PBMCs. These receptors all stem from a woman aged 40 to 50 in good health and CMV-seronegative. The CDR3 runs from the conserved cysteine through the conserved F or W. D genes are given only for firm matches.

TRBJ2-7	.	TRBV10-3	TGTGCCATTCCGTCCCGGTGGGAGCAGTACTTC	CAIPSRWEQYF
TRBJ2-2	TRBD1	TRBV7-7	TGTGCTAGCAGCCGACAGGGAACCGGGGAGCTGTTTTTT	CASSRQGTGELFF
TRBJ2-2	TRBD2	TRBV4-3	TGCGCCAGCAGCCCCTTGGGACTAGCGGGGAACACCGGGGAGCTGTTTTTT	CASSPLGLAGNTGELFF
TRBJ1-1	.	TRBV29-1	TGCGGAGCGGGTGCAGTCACAATGAACACTGAAGCTTTCTTT	CGAGAVTMNTEAFF
TRBJ2-5	.	TRBV15	TGTGCCACCAGCAGGGTTGCGAAGACCCAGTACTTC	CATSRVAKTQYF
TRBJ1-2	.	TRBV6-1	TGTGCCAGCAGTGAGGCCGACTCGCCCAACCTCTATGGCTACACCTTC	CASSEADSPNLYGYTF
TRBJ1-2	TRBD1	TRBV29-1	TGCAGTTATACAGGGGAATTTCGGCATGGCTACACCTTC	CSYTGEFRHGYTF
TRBJ1-5	TRBD1	TRBV19	TGTGCCAGTAGTATAGGGACAGGGTCAGGGCAGCCCCAGCATTTT	CASSIGTGSGQPQHF
TRBJ2-3	TRBD2	TRBV9	TGTGCCAGCAGCGTAGCGGCGGGGGGGCAGGATACGCAGTATTTT	CASSVAAGGQDTQYF
TRBJ2-3	.	TRBV5-1	TGCGCCAGCGGCCAGGACAGTGGGACAGATACGCAGTATTTT	CASGQDSGTDTQYF
TRBJ2-3	TRBD2	TRBV7-9	TGTGCCAGCAGCCCGATACTAGCGTTAGATACGCAGTATTTT	CASSPILALDTQYF
TRBJ1-1	.	TRBV10-2	TGCGCCAGCAGCGGGGAAACTGAAGCTTTCTTT	CASSGETEAFF
TRBJ1-4	TRBD1	TRBV7-9	TGTGCCAGCAGCTCCTTACAGGGGCGGAATGAAAAACTGTTTTTT	CASSSLQGRNEKLFF
TRBJ2-7	TRBD2	TRBV7-9	TGTGCCAGCAGGACTAGCGGGGGATACGAGCAGTACTTC	CASRTSGGYEQYF
TRBJ2-5	TRBD1	TRBV7-2	TGTGCCAGCAGCCCCCGGACAGGGGATTGGGAGACCCAGTACTTC	CASSPRTGDWETQYF
TRBJ1-3	.	TRBV10-3	TGTGCCATCTGGGGGGGAAGCTCTGGAAACACCATATATTTT	CAIWGGSSGNTIYF
TRBJ2-5	TRBD2	TRBV10-3	TGTGCCATCAGTGAACGTAGCGGGGGGGCTAGGACCCAGTACTTC	CAISERSGGARTQYF
TRBJ2-1	.	TRBV19	TGTGCCAGTAGTAGATCGCGGGACAGTCGCCACAGGGATGAGCAGTTCTTC	CASSRSRDSRHRDEQFF
TRBJ1-5	.	TRBV4-3	TGCGCCAGCAGCCAAGACCGGAGGGGAAATCAGCCCCAGCATTTT	CASSQDRRGNQPQHF
TRBJ1-1	.	TRBV5-6	TGTGCCAGCAGCTTGGCAGGCAGAGCTGATACTGAAGCTTTCTTT	CASSLAGRADTEAFF
TRBJ1-2	.	TRBV5-1	TGCGCCAGCAGCTTGGTAGGGGAGGGTAACGGCTACACCTTC	CASSLVGEGNGYTF
TRBJ1-1	.	TRBV9	TGTGCCAGCAGCGTAGAAGGGTGGGTGGACACTGAGGCTTTCTTT	CASSVEGWVDTEAFF
TRBJ2-5	TRBD1	TRBV5-1	TGCGCCAGCAGCCAGGACAGGAGAGAGACCCAGTACTTC	CASSQDRRETQYF
TRBJ1-5	.	TRBV4-1	TGCGCCAGCAGCCAAGTCCTAGAGGAGGTGCGGGATCAGCCCCAGCATTTT	CASSQVLEEVRDQPQHF
TRBJ1-1	TRBD1	TRBV19	TGTGCCAGTAGTATCAAGACAGGGGGCGTCTCGGTCACTGAAGCTTTCTTT	CASSIKTGGVSVTEAFF
TRBJ1-1	TRBD1	TRBV6-5	TGTGCCAGCAGTAGCGGTACCGGGACAGCATTT	CASSSGTGTAF
TRBJ1-1	TRBD1	TRBV9	TGTGCCAGCAGCCGGGGACAGGGGGCAGGAAACACTGAAGCTTTCTTT	CASSRGQGAGNTEAFF
TRBJ1-5	.	TRBV7-8	TGTGCCAGCAGCTTCGGGGAAGGGAATCAGCCCCAGCATTTT	CASSFGEGNQPQHF
TRBJ2-7	TRBD1	TRBV19	TGTGCCAGTAGTCGCCTTACGGACAGGCAGGGGAAATACGAGCAGTACTTC	CASSRLTDRQGKYEQYF
TRBJ2-3	TRBD2	TRBV7-2	TGTGCCAGCAGCTTAGTCAAGACTAGCGGCATCACAGATACGCAGTATTTT	CASSLVKTSGITDTQYF
TRBJ2-5	TRBD2	TRBV11-1	TGTGCCAGCAGCTTAATACGGGGGGGCTGGGAGACCCAGTACTTC	CASSLIRGGWETQYF
TRBJ2-1	.	TRBV29-1	TGCAGCGTTGAAGAGGGACTAGGGGGCAACTACAATGAGCAGTTCTTC	CSVEEGLGGNYNEQFF
TRBJ2-6	TRBD1	TRBV28	TGTGCCAGCACGGCAGGGGGTTCTGGGGCCAACGTCCTGACTTTC	CASTAGGSGANVLTF
TRBJ2-7	TRBD1	TRBV5-1	TGCGCCAGCAGCTTGGACCCCGGGACAGGAGCCTACGAGCAGTACTTC	CASSLDPGTGAYEQYF
TRBJ1-2	TRBD1	TRBV7-2	TGTGCCAGCAGCTTAGACTTGGGACAGCGAACCTATGGCTACACCTTC	CASSLDLGQRTYGYTF
TRBJ1-5	.	TRBV27	TGTGCCAGCAGCTCAACAGTGGACCTAAGGGGTCAGCCCCAGCATTTT	CASSSTVDLRGQPQHF
TRBJ1-5	TRBD1	TRBV10-3	TGTGCCATCAGTAGGGACAGCAGCAATCAGCCCCAGCATTTT	CAISRDSSNQPQHF
TRBJ2-5	.	TRBV7-2	TGTGCCAGCAGCCCCTCCGGACTGAAAGAGACCCAGTACTTC	CASSPSGLKETQYF
TRBJ2-5	TRBD2	TRBV7-2	TGTGCCAGCAGGTCGGCTAGCGGGACCCAGTACTTC	CASRSASGTQYF
TRBJ2-3	.	TRBV4-2	TGTGCCAGCAGCCGAGGTCAGGGGATGGGCACAGATACGCAGTATTTT	CASSRGQGMGTDTQYF
TRBJ1-1	TRBD1	TRBV6-6	TGTGCCAGCAGTTCTCCTCAGGGGGCGAGGAGCACTGAAGCTTTCTTT	CASSSPQGARSTEAFF
TRBJ1-2	.	TRBV5-4	TGTGCCAGCAGCTTGTTGGGGAGCTATGGCTACACCTTC	CASSLLGSYGYTF
TRBJ2-3	.	TRBV4-1	TGCGCCAGCAGCCAAGGGTCAGTTAGCACAGATACGCAGTATTTT	CASSQGSVSTDTQYF
TRBJ2-2	.	TRBV6-5	TGTGCCAGCAGTTACAGGGGAAACACCGGGGAGCTGTTTTTT	CASSYRGNTGELFF
TRBJ2-7	TRBD1	TRBV7-9	TGTGCCAGCAGCTTGTACGACAGGGCCGAGCAGTACTTC	CASSLYDRAEQYF
TRBJ1-2	.	TRBV11-2	TGTGCCAGCAGCCCGGGGTTTGTGGGCTATGGCTACACCTTC	CASSPGFVGYGYTF
TRBJ2-7	TRBD1	TRBV6-1	TGTGCCAGCAGTGAATGGGACAGGCTTCCACTTGGCTTC	CASSEWDRLPLGF
TRBJ2-1	.	TRBV11-3	TGTGCCAGCAGCCGACGGGCGGGGTACAATGAGCAGTTCTTC	CASSRRAGYNEQFF
TRBJ1-6	TRBD1	TRBV2	TGTGCCAGCAGTGAAGCAATTACAGGGGTAGGTTCACCCCTCCACTTT	CASSEAITGVGSPLHF
TRBJ1-3	.	TRBV2	TGTGCCAGCAGTGCACAGGGCTCCTCTGGAAACACCATATATTTT	CASSAQGSSGNTIYF
TRBJ2-2	.	TRBV2	TGTGCCAGCACCTTAGACACCGGGGAGCTGTTTTTT	CASTLDTGELFF
TRBJ2-1	.	TRBV14	TGTGCCAGCAGCCAAGATTCAGGAGGTCCCGGTTCCTACAATGAGCAGTTCTTC	CASSQDSGGPGSYNEQFF
TRBJ1-4	.	TRBV5-3	TGTGCCAGAAGTATATTCCCGGGATCCGCGAATGAAAAACTGTTTTTT	CARSIFPGSANEKLFF
TRBJ2-5	.	TRBV5-1	TGCGCCAGCAGCCCCGGAGCGAAGACCCAGTACTTC	CASSPGAKTQYF
TRBJ1-1	.	TRBV9	TGTGCCAGCAAAAAAGAAATCACCGGGACATCGAACACTGAAGCTTTCTTT	CASKKEITGTSNTEAFF
TRBJ1-2	TRBD1	TRBV5-1	TGCGCCAGCAGCGGAGACAGGGGCTACTATGGCTACACCTTC	CASSGDRGYYGYTF